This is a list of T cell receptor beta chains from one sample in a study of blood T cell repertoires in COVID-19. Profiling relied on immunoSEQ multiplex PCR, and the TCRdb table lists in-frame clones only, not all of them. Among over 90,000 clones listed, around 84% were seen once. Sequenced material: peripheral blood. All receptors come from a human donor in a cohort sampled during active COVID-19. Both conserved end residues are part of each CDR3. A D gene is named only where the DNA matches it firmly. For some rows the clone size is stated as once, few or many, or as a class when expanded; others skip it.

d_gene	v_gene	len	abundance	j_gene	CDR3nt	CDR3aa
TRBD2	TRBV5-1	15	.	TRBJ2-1	TGCGCCAGCAGCACCGGACTAGCTAGTCGAAATGAGCAGTTCTTC	CASSTGLASRNEQFF
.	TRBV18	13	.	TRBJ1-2	TGTGCCAGCTCACCTACAGAGAACTATGGCTACACCTTC	CASSPTENYGYTF
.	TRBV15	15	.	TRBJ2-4	TGTGCCACCTCTGAGGGTCCAAGTACCAAAAACATTCAGTACTTC	CATSEGPSTKNIQYF
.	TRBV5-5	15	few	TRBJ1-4	TGTGCCAGCAGCTTGGGGGACAAGCCTAATGAAAAACTGTTTTTT	CASSLGDKPNEKLFF
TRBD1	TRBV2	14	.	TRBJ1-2	TGTGCCAGCAGCCAGGGGGGCCTTATGCATGGCTACACCTTC	CASSQGGLMHGYTF
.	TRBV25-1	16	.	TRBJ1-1	TGTGCCAGCAGTGATATGGGGCGCCCAACGAACACTGAAGCTTTCTTT	CASSDMGRPTNTEAFF
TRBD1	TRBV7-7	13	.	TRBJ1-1	TGTGCCAGCAGCCCGGACAGGGCCCAAGAAGCTTTCTTT	CASSPDRAQEAFF
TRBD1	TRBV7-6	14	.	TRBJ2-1	TGTGCCAGCAGCTTAGTTCAGGGGGCGAATGAGCAGTTCTTC	CASSLVQGANEQFF
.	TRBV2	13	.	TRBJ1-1	TGTGCCAGCAGTGACGGTCGTTGGACTGAAGCTTTCTTT	CASSDGRWTEAFF
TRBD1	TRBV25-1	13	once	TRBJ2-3	TGTGCCAGCAGTAGACCACAGGGGGATACGCAGTATTTT	CASSRPQGDTQYF
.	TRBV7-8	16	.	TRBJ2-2	TGTGCCAGCAGCTTAGCGGGGCGGCCGAACACCGGGGAGCTGTTTTTT	CASSLAGRPNTGELFF
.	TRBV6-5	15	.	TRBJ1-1	TGTGCCAGCGATTCGTCGAGGGGGAGGAACACTGAAGCTTTCTTT	CASDSSRGRNTEAFF
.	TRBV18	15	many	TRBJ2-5	TGTGCCAGCTCACCTAACAGGGTGAACCAAGAGACCCAGTACTTC	CASSPNRVNQETQYF
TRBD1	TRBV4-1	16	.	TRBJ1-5	TGCGCCAGCAGCCAAACCCCGGACAGGCGCAATCAGCCCCAGCATTTT	CASSQTPDRRNQPQHF
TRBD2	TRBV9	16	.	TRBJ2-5	TGTGCCAGCAGCGTAGGGGCGGGGGGGCCTTTGGAGACCCAGTACTTC	CASSVGAGGPLETQYF
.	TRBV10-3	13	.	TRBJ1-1	TGTGCCATCAGTGGAGTCGGGGGCACTGAAGCTTTCTTT	CAISGVGGTEAFF
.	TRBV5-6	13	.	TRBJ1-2	TGTGCCAGCAGCTCCCTCCGGACTGTCGGCTACACCTTC	CASSSLRTVGYTF
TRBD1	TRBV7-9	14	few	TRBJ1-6	TGTGCCAGCAGTCTGACAGGGGTTAATTCACCCCTCCACTTT	CASSLTGVNSPLHF
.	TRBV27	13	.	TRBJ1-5	TGTGCCAGCAGTTTATATTCGGGACAGCCCCAGCATTTT	CASSLYSGQPQHF
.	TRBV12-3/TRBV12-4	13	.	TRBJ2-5	TGTGCCAGCAGTTTAGCCCAGGGAGAGACCCAGTACTTC	CASSLAQGETQYF
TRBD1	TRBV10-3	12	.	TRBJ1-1	TGTGCCATCAGTGGGGGACAGCCTGAAGCTTTCTTT	CAISGGQPEAFF
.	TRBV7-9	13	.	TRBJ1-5	TGTGCCAGCAGCTTATCGAGCAATCAGCCCCAGCATTTT	CASSLSSNQPQHF
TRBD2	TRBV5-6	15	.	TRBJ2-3	TGTGCCAGCAGCCTAGCGGGGGGCGGGATAGATACGCAGTATTTT	CASSLAGGGIDTQYF
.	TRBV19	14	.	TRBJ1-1	TGTGCCAGTAGTATAGAGACATCGAACACTGAAGCTTTCTTT	CASSIETSNTEAFF
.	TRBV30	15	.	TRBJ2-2	TGTGCCTGGAGTGGGACACCCGAATCTGCCGGGGAGCTGTTTTTT	CAWSGTPESAGELFF
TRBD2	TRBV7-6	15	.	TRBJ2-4	TGTGCCAGCAGCCCCCCCGGGACTAACAAAAACATTCAGTACTTC	CASSPPGTNKNIQYF
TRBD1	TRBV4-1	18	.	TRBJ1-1	TGCGCCAGCAGCCAACTACCGGGACAGGGGAGGATGAACACTGAAGCTTTCTTT	CASSQLPGQGRMNTEAFF
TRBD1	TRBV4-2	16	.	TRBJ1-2	TGTGCCAGCAGCCAAGAACAGGGGAGGCTTAACTATGGCTACACCTTC	CASSQEQGRLNYGYTF
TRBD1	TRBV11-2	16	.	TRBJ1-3	TGTGCCAGCAGCTTAGAACGACAGGGGGCTGGAAACACCATATATTTT	CASSLERQGAGNTIYF
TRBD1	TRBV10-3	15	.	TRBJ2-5	TGTGCCATCAGTGAGGGGGGACAGCCACAAGAGACCCAGTACTTC	CAISEGGQPQETQYF
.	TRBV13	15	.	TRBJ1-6	TGTGCCAGCAGCTTATTCAGCTCAGGGAATTCACCCCTCCACTTT	CASSLFSSGNSPLHF
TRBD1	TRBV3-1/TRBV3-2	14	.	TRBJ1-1	TGTGCCAGCAGCCCCGGGACAGGGGGGACTGAAGCTTTCTTT	CASSPGTGGTEAFF
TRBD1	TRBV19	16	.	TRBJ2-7	TGTGCCAGTAGTATATCGACGACAGGGTCAAGGTTCGAGCAGTACTTC	CASSISTTGSRFEQYF
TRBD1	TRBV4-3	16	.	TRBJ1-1	TGCGCCAGCAGCCTCGGGACAGGGTCCCGGTACACTGAAGCTTTCTTT	CASSLGTGSRYTEAFF
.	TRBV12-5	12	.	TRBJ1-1	TGTGCTAGTGGTTTCCTACCTCATGAAGCTTTCTTT	CASGFLPHEAFF
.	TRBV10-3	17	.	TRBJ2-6	TGTGCCATCAGTGAGTCGTCAGGGCTCGCTGGGGCCAACGTCCTGACTTTC	CAISESSGLAGANVLTF
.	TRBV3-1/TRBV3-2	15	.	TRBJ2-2	TGTGCCAGCAGCCAGCGACAGGACTTTACCGGGGAGCTGTTTTTT	CASSQRQDFTGELFF
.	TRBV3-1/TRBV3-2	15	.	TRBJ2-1	TGTGCCAGCAGCCCTAGGGGTAAAGGGTCTAATGAGCAGTTCTTC	CASSPRGKGSNEQFF
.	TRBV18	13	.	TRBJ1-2	TGTGCCAGCTCACCGGAGGAAGCATCTGGCTACACCTTC	CASSPEEASGYTF
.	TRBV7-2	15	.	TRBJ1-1	TGTGCCAGCAGCCTTGGCAGGGTAGTTAGGACTGAAGCTTTCTTT	CASSLGRVVRTEAFF
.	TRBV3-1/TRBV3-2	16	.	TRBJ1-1	TGTGCCAGCAGCCAAGGTGGTGGGCCTAAGGTGGCTGAAGCTTTCTTT	CASSQGGGPKVAEAFF
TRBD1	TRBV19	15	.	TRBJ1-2	TGTGCCAGTAGTACCCCGGGGACAGCTAACTATGGCTACACCTTC	CASSTPGTANYGYTF
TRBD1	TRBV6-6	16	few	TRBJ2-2	TGTGCCAGCAGTGCCAGGGGGCGCGAATCGACCGGGGAGCTGTTTTTT	CASSARGRESTGELFF
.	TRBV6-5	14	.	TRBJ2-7	TGTGCCAGCAGTTTAGACAGAGCTACCTACGAGCAGTACTTC	CASSLDRATYEQYF
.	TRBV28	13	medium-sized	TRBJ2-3	TGTGCCAGCAATTTAGGGGGGGCAGATACGCAGTATTTT	CASNLGGADTQYF
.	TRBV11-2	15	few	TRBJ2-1	TGTGCCAGCAGCTTAGATCTGAGTAGATACAATGAGCAGTTCTTC	CASSLDLSRYNEQFF
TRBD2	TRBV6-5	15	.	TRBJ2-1	TGTGCCAGCAGGAGAGAGCGGGGGGGGTACAATGAGCAGTTCTTC	CASRRERGGYNEQFF
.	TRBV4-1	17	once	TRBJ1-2	TGCGCCAGCAGCCAAGAAGTGTCTTGGGCCAGCACTTATGGCTACACCTTC	CASSQEVSWASTYGYTF
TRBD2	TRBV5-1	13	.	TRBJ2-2	TGCGCCAGCAGCCAGCGGGGCGCCGGGGAGCTGTTTTTT	CASSQRGAGELFF
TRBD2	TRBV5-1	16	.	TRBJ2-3	TGCGCCAGCAGCACGAGGACTAGCGGGTCTTCAGATACGCAGTATTTT	CASSTRTSGSSDTQYF
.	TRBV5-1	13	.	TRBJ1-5	TGCGCCAGCAGCTTGGCCCCAGATCAGCCCCAGCATTTT	CASSLAPDQPQHF
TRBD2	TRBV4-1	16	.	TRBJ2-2	TGCGCCAGCAGGACTTTACACGGGGGGAGCACCGGGGAGCTGTTTTTT	CASRTLHGGSTGELFF
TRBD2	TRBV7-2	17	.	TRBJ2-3	TGTGCCAGCAGCCCTCTAAGCGGGAGGTTGGGAACAGATACGCAGTATTTT	CASSPLSGRLGTDTQYF
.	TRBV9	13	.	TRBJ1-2	TGTGCCAGCAGCGTAGGTCAGAACTATGGCTACACCTTC	CASSVGQNYGYTF
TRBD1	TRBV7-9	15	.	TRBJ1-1	TGTGCCAGCAGCAGGGGACAGGGGTTGGCCACTGAAGCTTTCTTT	CASSRGQGLATEAFF
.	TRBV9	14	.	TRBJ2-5	TGTGCCAGCAGCCCCCTCTCCGGGGGAGAGACCCAGTACTTC	CASSPLSGGETQYF
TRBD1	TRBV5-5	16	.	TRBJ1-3	TGTGCCAGCAGCTTCGGGACAGGCAACTCTGGAAACACCATATATTTT	CASSFGTGNSGNTIYF